What follows are 5 T cell receptor beta chains derived from one specimen sequenced in a study of B cell selection in AIRE deficiency. Sorted regulatory T cells were CD4-positive, CD25-high and CD127-low or negative. Profiling relied on immunoSEQ multiplex PCR, and the TCRdb table lists in-frame clones only, not all of them. The data show roughly 23,000 clones, 80% to 95% seen once. The source material was CD4+CD25+ Tregs sorted from PBMCs. These receptors all stem from a human donor in good health.

The chain recombines TRBV6-5 with TRBJ2-6; D gene uncertain. V was shortened by 3 bases and J by 0 bases, with 6 bases between the two germline ends. Germline CDR1 MNHEY, CDR2 SVGAGI. The CDR3 runs to 15 residues. DNA for the CDR3: TGTGCCAGCAGTTATTTCGGCTCTGGGGCCAACGTCCTGACTTTC. It translates to CASSYFGSGANVLTF.

As for this clone: One junction end disagrees with the germline gene, perhaps due to a read error. This rearrangement joins TRBV7-2 to TRBJ2-7, with 10 positions matching TRBD2. The CDR3 runs 15 residues. Per germline, CDR1 SGHTA and CDR2 FQGNSA. CDR3 sequence (DNA): TGTGCCAGCAGCCTAACGAGCGGGGGGGCCTACGAGCAGCACTTC. It codes for CASSLTSGGAYEQHF.

This clone showed up just once. The chain couples TRBV5-4 to TRBJ2-2; 7 positions match TRBD2. Germline values: CDR1 SGHNT, CDR2 YYREEE (reference sequence). This CDR3 has 16 amino acids. Trimming at V came to 3 bases and at J to 0 bases, leaving 5 bases not matched to a gene. The chain's CDR3 is CASSSSGKPNTGELFF. For the CDR3, the DNA is TGTGCCAGCAGCTCTAGCGGTAAACCGAACACCGGGGAGCTGTTTTTT.

This chain uses TRBV11-1 with TRBJ1-2; D is possibly TRBD1 (5 bases). Per the germline V gene, CDR1 is SGHAT and CDR2 is FQDESV (reference sequence). The V end lost 2 bases, the J end lost 6 bases, and 10 bases lay between the germline ends. The CDR3 has 13 amino acids. This CDR3 reads CASSLSLGDGYTF. CDR3 in DNA: TGTGCCAGCAGCTTATCTTTAGGGGATGGCTACACCTTC.

The chain is built from TRBV5-1 and TRBJ2-3, with D hard to call. Germline V gives CDR1 SGHRS, CDR2 YFSETQ. This CDR3 comprises 13 residues. The ends were cut back, 4 bases at V and 6 bases at J, with 12 bases in the middle. The CDR3 is CASSQRFVDTQYF. For the CDR3, the DNA is TGCGCCAGCAGCCAGAGGTTTGTCGATACGCAGTATTTT.